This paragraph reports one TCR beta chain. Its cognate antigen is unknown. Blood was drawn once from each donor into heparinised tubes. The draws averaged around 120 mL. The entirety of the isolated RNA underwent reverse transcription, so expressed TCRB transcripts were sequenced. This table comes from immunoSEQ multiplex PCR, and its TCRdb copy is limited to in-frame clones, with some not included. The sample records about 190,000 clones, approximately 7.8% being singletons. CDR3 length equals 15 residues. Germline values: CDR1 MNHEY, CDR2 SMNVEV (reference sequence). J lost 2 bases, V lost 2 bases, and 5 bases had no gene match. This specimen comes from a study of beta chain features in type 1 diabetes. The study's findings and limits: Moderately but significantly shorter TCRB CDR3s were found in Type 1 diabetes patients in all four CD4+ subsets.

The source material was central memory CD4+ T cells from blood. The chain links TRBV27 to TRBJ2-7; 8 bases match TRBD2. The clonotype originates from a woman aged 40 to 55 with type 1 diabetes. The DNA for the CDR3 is TGTGCCAGCAGTTTAAGCGGGGGCCCCACCTACGAGCAGTACTTC. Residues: CASSLSGGPTYEQYF.